This TCR beta chain was recovered during a study of T-cell reconstitution after alpha-beta-depleted transplantation in children. This clonotype was counted only a few times. Construction of the TCRbeta library involved unique molecular identifiers. TCRdb recomputed calls from the PCR reads with MiXCR, one row per CDR3 protein. Of about 360,000 distinct CDR3 sequences listed, about an eighth are singletons. J gave up 4 bases and V 3 bases, and 5 bases lay outside the gene matches. Germline lookup yields CDR1 SGHDN and CDR2 FVKESK. CDR3 length: 16 residues. This receptor was identified in a human donor who donated a stem cell graft to a child with Fanconi anemia. The chain combines TRBV14 with TRBJ1-6, with TRBD1 matching 8 bases. The sequencing here drew on PBMCs, taken from the stem cell graft. CDR3 DNA sequence: TGTGCCAGCAGCCAGCGGACAGGGATGTATAATTCACCCCTCCACTTT. Translation gives CASSQRTGMYNSPLHF.